The 18 T cell receptor beta chains given below trace back to one sample, sequenced in a study of shared clonotypes between healthy human individuals. Produced via immunoSEQ multiplex PCR; TCRdb's table is partial and in-frame only. The table has approximately 1,500,000 clones, 96% seen once; the top ten hold 1.2%. Sequenced material: naive CD4+ T cells sorted from blood. Described subset: CD45RA+ positively selected. The receptor source for this set is a young man in good health.

This clone was detected only once. The J gene is TRBJ2-7, the V gene TRBV6-6; a possible D gene is TRBD2 (5 bases). CDR1 MNHNY and CDR2 SVGAGI come from the germline V gene (reference sequence). Trimming left V 1 base short and J 6 bases short, with 19 bases between. The CDR3 extends over 16 amino acids. CDR3 sequence: CASSYFPYSSRGEQYF. CDR3 coding DNA: TGTGCCAGCAGTTACTTCCCCTATTCCTCCCGGGGCGAGCAGTACTTC.

The chain couples TRBV5-1 to TRBJ2-2; 11 nucleotides match TRBD1. With V trimmed by 4 bases and J by 2 bases, 16 bases remained unmatched. This CDR3 comprises 20 residues. Germline CDR1 SGHRS, CDR2 YFSETQ. The CDR3 sequence is CASSPVGQGAKILNTGELFF. The DNA for the CDR3 is TGCGCCAGCAGCCCTGTAGGACAGGGGGCGAAAATATTAAACACCGGGGAGCTGTTTTTT.

With regard to this clone: The same CDR3 is also encoded by other DNA sequences in this sample. The chain combines TRBV5-1 with TRBJ2-3, with 11 bases that match TRBD1. This CDR3 has 14 amino acids. The V gene end was trimmed by 5 bases and the J gene end by 6 bases; junction bases not matched to a gene: 5. CDR1 is SGHRS and CDR2 is YFSETQ in the germline V gene. CDR3 region: CASSPGTGGDTQYF. The CDR3 DNA sequence: TGCGCCAGCAGTCCTGGGACAGGGGGGGATACGCAGTATTTT.

CDR3 bases: TGTGCCAGCAGCTTAGGGGACACATTAGTACTCTACGAGCAGTACTTC. Residues: CASSLGDTLVLYEQYF. V and J are TRBV7-2 and TRBJ2-7; possibly TRBD1 for D (6 bases). The germline gives CDR1 SGHTA, CDR2 FQGNSA. This CDR3 has 16 residues. V lost 1 base to trimming and J lost 3 bases, with 16 bases between them.

CDR3 nucleotides: TGTGCCAGCAGCTTGGGGCTTAATCAGCCCCAGCATTTT. It specifies CASSLGLNQPQHF. The chain has TRBV5-4 and TRBJ1-5; D ambiguous. This CDR3 region has 13 residues. In germline, CDR1 is SGHNT, CDR2 YYREEE (reference sequence). V was trimmed by 0 bases and J by 4 bases, leaving 5 bases between them.

The rearrangement joins TRBV28 to TRBJ2-7; 14 nucleotides align to TRBD2. V lost 2 bases to trimming and J lost 7 bases; unmatched junction nucleotides: 10. Looked up from germline, CDR1 is MDHEN and CDR2 is SYDVKM. CDR3 length: 17 residues. The CDR3 DNA reads TGTGCCAGCAGTTTACGAGGACTAGCGGGAGGTTGGCGGGAGCAGTACTTC. Protein sequence: CASSLRGLAGGWREQYF.

The chain employs TRBV7-2 and TRBJ2-1; perhaps TRBD1 as D (6 bases). Looked up from germline, CDR1 is SGHTA and CDR2 is FQGNSA. Trimming removed 5 bases at V and 5 bases at J, with 16 bases between. The CDR3 is 15 residues long. The CDR3 spells CASSPTGTADNEQFF. CDR3 DNA sequence: TGTGCCAGCAGCCCAACAGGGACGGCCGACAATGAGCAGTTCTTC.

Concerning this clone itself: The sample carries other DNA sequences with the same CDR3. The CDR3 here is CASSVGLNEQFF. The DNA of the CDR3 is TGTGCCAGCAGCGTAGGGCTGAATGAGCAGTTCTTC. The V and J genes are TRBV9 and TRBJ2-1, with no clear D. The V gene's germline CDR1 is SGDLS and CDR2 YYNGEE. This CDR3 comprises 12 residues. Trimming cost V 0 bases and J 7 bases, with 5 bases left between them. The whole variable domain, remainder taken from reference TRBV9 and TRBJ2-1, is DSGVTQTPKHLITATGQRVTLRCSPRSGDLSVYWYQQSLDQGLQFLIQYYNGEERAKGNILERFSAQQFPDLHSELNLSSLELGDSALYFCASSVGLNEQFFGPGTRLTVL.

V is TRBV6-6 and J is TRBJ2-3; D remains ambiguous. This CDR3 is built from 13 residues. Germline CDR1 MNHNY, CDR2 SVGAGI (reference sequence). Trimming pared 3 bases from V and 3 bases from J, leaving 7 bases between. The CDR3 nucleotides are TGTGCCAGCAGTTATTTTAGGACAGATACGCAGTATTTT. Translation: CASSYFRTDTQYF.

The chain has TRBV28 and TRBJ1-5, with a possible D match to TRBD1 (6 bases). CDR1 is MDHEN and CDR2 is SYDVKM in the germline V gene. There are 14 residues in the CDR3. The V and J ends lost 1 base and 9 bases respectively, with 13 bases between them. The CDR3 loop reads CASSLSPTGGPQHF. The CDR3 coding sequence is TGTGCCAGCAGTTTATCACCGACAGGAGGGCCCCAGCATTTT.

This clone was observed once. The V call is TRBV5-1, the J call TRBJ1-5; D not certain. Trimming left V 4 bases short and J 6 bases short, with 11 bases between. Germline assignment: CDR1 SGHRS and CDR2 YFSETQ. CDR3 size: 13 residues. This chain's CDR3 is CASSVGPGQPQHF. In DNA, the CDR3 is TGCGCCAGCAGCGTAGGTCCGGGTCAGCCCCAGCATTTT.

The chain recombines TRBV6-1 with TRBJ1-2, with 9 bases aligning to TRBD1. Germline trimming cut 6 bases from V and 7 bases from J; bases unmatched to any gene: 6. Germline V gives CDR1 MNHNS, CDR2 SASEGT. The length of the CDR3 is 13 residues. In DNA form, the CDR3 reads TGTGCCAGCAGGACAGGGGGTTCTCGTGGCTACACCTTC. Translated, it gives CASRTGGSRGYTF.

The rearrangement joins TRBV9 to TRBJ2-7; 7 nucleotides match TRBD2. Germline CDR1 and CDR2: SGDLS and YYNGEE. This CDR3 spans 17 amino acids. The V segment lost 4 bases and the J segment 2 bases; nucleotides outside the gene matches: 15. Here the CDR3 reads CASSQYREARGPYEQYF. Here the CDR3 DNA reads TGTGCCAGCAGCCAATACCGGGAGGCCCGGGGCCCCTACGAGCAGTACTTC.

The chain has TRBV28 and TRBJ1-2; D is unresolved. The CDR3 runs 12 residues. The germline gives CDR1 MDHEN, CDR2 SYDVKM. Trimming took off 8 bases at V and 5 bases at J, with 12 bases between the two ends. The CDR3 DNA is TGTGCCAGCCGAGACCCGGGTTATGGCTACACCTTC. It codes for CASRDPGYGYTF.

The chain couples TRBV28 to TRBJ2-5, with 8 bases identical to TRBD1. This CDR3 has 13 residues. Germline assignment: CDR1 MDHEN and CDR2 SYDVKM. J lost 5 bases, V lost 7 bases, and 6 bases had no gene match. The CDR3 reads CASTGRGLETQYF. The DNA of the CDR3 is TGTGCCAGCACGGGCAGGGGGCTGGAGACCCAGTACTTC.

The chain carries TRBV28 and TRBJ1-1; D uncertain. This CDR3 region has 11 residues. Germline CDR1 MDHEN, CDR2 SYDVKM. V was trimmed by 10 bases and J by 10 bases, leaving 16 bases between them. Here the CDR3 DNA reads TGTGCCATAGGTAAGCCCCGTCCAGCTTTCTTT. It is translated as CAIGKPRPAFF.

The V and J genes are TRBV7-6 and TRBJ2-3; 9 bases are shared with TRBD1. This CDR3 is built from 15 residues. Per germline, CDR1 SGHVS and CDR2 FNYEAQ. V lost 6 bases to trimming and J lost 2 bases; unmatched junction nucleotides: 6. The CDR3 reads CASRLTGGLTDTQYF. The CDR3 DNA reads TGTGCCAGCAGACTGACAGGGGGTCTCACAGATACGCAGTATTTT.

This sequence joins TRBV10-3 and TRBJ2-7; the D call may be TRBD1 or TRBD2 (5 bases each). The CDR3 is 14 amino acids. The germline CDR1 and CDR2 sequences are ENHRY and SYGVKD. V was pared by 11 bases and J by 2 bases, with 19 bases between. The CDR3 region is CAVRGRDGTYEQYF. In nucleotides, the CDR3 is TGTGCCGTACGGGGTCGGGACGGTACCTACGAGCAGTACTTC.